Below are 32 T cell receptor beta chains sequenced from a single sample in a study of radiotherapy plus CTLA-4 blockade in lung cancer. Produced via immunoSEQ multiplex PCR; TCRdb's table is partial and in-frame only. The profile covers roughly 97,000 clones, with approximately 75% appearing a single time and approximately 2.6% taken by the ten largest. Here the sequenced sample was peripheral blood, taken from a patient treated with radiotherapy plus ipilimumab. Receptors were obtained from a human donor with non-small cell lung cancer who had a partial response to radiotherapy plus ipilimumab. Some clones in this sample may be carry-over from other donors' samples.

The chain joins TRBV28 to TRBJ2-4; maybe TRBD1 (5 bases). The V and J ends lost 5 bases and 9 bases respectively, with 8 bases between them. Per germline, CDR1 MDHEN and CDR2 SYDVKM. The CDR3 sequence is 11 residues long. The CDR3 DNA follows: TGTGCCAGCAGTCCCCAGGGCATTCAGTACTTC. It specifies CASSPQGIQYF.

This clone was picked up many times. The V call is TRBV28, the J call TRBJ2-3; a weak D match, TRBD1 (5 bases). CDR3 length: 14 amino acids. Germline-derived CDR1 and CDR2 are MDHEN and SYDVKM. The V and J ends lost 5 bases and 6 bases respectively, with 15 bases between them. CDR3: CASSDLVGADTQYF. CDR3 in DNA: TGTGCCAGCAGTGACCTCGTAGGGGCCGATACGCAGTATTTT.

This chain uses TRBV11-2 with TRBJ1-2; 9 bases are a match to TRBD1. This CDR3 region has 14 residues. CDR1 and CDR2 (germline): SGHAT, FQNNGV. With 5 bases clipped from V and 4 bases from J, the junction kept 5 bases outside the gene matches. CDR3 region: CASSRRDRVYGYTF. In DNA, the CDR3 is TGTGCCAGCAGCCGCCGGGACAGGGTCTATGGCTACACCTTC. The full variable domain, completed using reference TRBV11-2 and TRBJ1-2, is EAGVAQSPRYKIIEKRQSVAFWCNPISGHATLYWYQQILGQGPKLLIQFQNNGVVDDSQLPKDRFSAERLKGVDSTLKIQPAKLEDSAVYLCASSRRDRVYGYTFGSGTRLTVV.

The rearrangement links TRBV27 to TRBJ2-7, with 7 bases identical to TRBD1. The germline gives CDR1 MNHEY, CDR2 SMNVEV (reference sequence). J lost 6 bases, V lost 6 bases, and 8 bases had no gene match. The CDR3 is 13 amino acids. The CDR3 spells CASSATTGLEQYF. The CDR3 coding sequence is TGTGCCAGCAGCGCCACGACAGGGCTCGAGCAGTACTTC.

This chain uses TRBV7-2 with TRBJ1-5; a weak D match, TRBD1 (6 bases). Germline CDR1 and CDR2: SGHTA and FQGNSA. This CDR3 region has 15 residues. Trimming pared 5 bases from V and 1 base from J, leaving 12 bases between. CDR3 nucleotides: TGTGCCAGCAGCCCAGGACAGCGAAGCAATCAGCCCCAGCATTTT. Encoded protein: CASSPGQRSNQPQHF.

The chain couples TRBV5-5 to TRBJ2-3; 7 bases align to TRBD2. Trimming removed 2 bases from V and 4 bases from J; junction bases left unmatched: 7. CDR1 is SGHKS, CDR2 YYEKEE, per germline (reference sequence). CDR3 length: 15 residues. The CDR3 coding sequence is TGTGCCAGCAGCTTTGGCGGGAGTTCAGCAGATACGCAGTATTTT. It translates to CASSFGGSSADTQYF. The variable domain in full, with the rest retrieved from reference TRBV5-5 and TRBJ2-3, is DAGVTQSPTHLIKTRGQQVTLRCSPISGHKSVSWYQQVLGQGPQFIFQYYEKEERGRGNFPDRFSARQFPNYSSELNVNALLLGDSALYLCASSFGGSSADTQYFGPGTRLTVL.

The chain carries TRBV10-3 and TRBJ2-7; 10 nucleotides line up with TRBD2. With V trimmed by 3 bases and J by 2 bases, 4 bases remained unmatched. The V gene's germline CDR1 is ENHRY and CDR2 SYGVKD. The CDR3 has 15 amino acids. The CDR3 here is CAISDESGRAYEQYF. The CDR3 region has the DNA TGTGCCATCAGTGACGAAAGCGGGAGGGCCTACGAGCAGTACTTC.

In this sample, this clone turned up a few times. The chain combines TRBV2 with TRBJ1-3, with D maybe TRBD1 (5 bases). This CDR3 spans 14 amino acids. With 6 bases removed from V and 0 bases from J, the gap between germline ends came to 9 bases. The germline V gene has CDR1 SNHLY and CDR2 FYNNEI. The CDR3: CASSETASGNTIYF. The CDR3 bases are TGTGCCAGCAGCGAGACAGCCTCTGGAAACACCATATATTTT.

The rearrangement links TRBV30 to TRBJ2-5, with 15 bases identical to TRBD2. The V gene's germline CDR1 is GTSNPN and CDR2 SVGIG (reference sequence). The trim removed 5 bases at V and 4 bases at J, leaving 11 bases unmatched. This CDR3 is 17 amino acids long. CDR3 loop: CAWSQGLAGGPGETQYF. Here the CDR3 DNA reads TGTGCCTGGTCCCAAGGACTAGCGGGAGGGCCAGGAGAGACCCAGTACTTC.

The chain carries TRBV9 and TRBJ1-4; D is possibly TRBD1 (5 bases). The CDR3 is made up of 14 amino acids. V lost 3 bases, J lost 0 bases, and 6 bases lay in between. Germline values: CDR1 SGDLS, CDR2 YYNGEE. This chain's CDR3 is CASSGTTTNEKLFF. The CDR3 coding sequence is TGTGCCAGCAGCGGGACAACAACTAATGAAAAACTGTTTTTT.

The sample holds a few counts of this clone. The chain links TRBV5-1 to TRBJ2-5; tentatively, D is TRBD2 (6 bases). Germline CDR1 is SGHRS and CDR2 is YFSETQ. The V end was cut by 0 bases, the J end by 1 base, with 10 bases between. CDR3 length: 15 residues. The CDR3 loop reads CASSLAIGGQETQYF. DNA for the CDR3: TGCGCCAGCAGCTTGGCCATCGGGGGCCAAGAGACCCAGTACTTC. The whole variable domain, filled in from reference TRBV5-1 and TRBJ2-5, reads KAGVTQTPRYLIKTRGQQVTLSCSPISGHRSVSWYQQTPGQGLQFLFEYFSETQRNKGNFPGRFSGRQFSNSRSEMNVSTLELGDSALYLCASSLAIGGQETQYFGPGTRLLVL.

This clone was recorded only once. The chain uses TRBV11-2 and TRBJ2-1; TRBD2 agrees at 8 bases. CDR1 and CDR2 (germline): SGHAT, FQNNGV. Germline trimming cut 3 bases from V and 0 bases from J; bases unmatched to any gene: 4. This CDR3 contains 16 residues. This CDR3 is CASSLERGHSYNEQFF. The CDR3 DNA sequence: TGTGCCAGCAGCTTGGAGCGGGGGCACTCCTACAATGAGCAGTTCTTC.

The chain recombines TRBV5-1 with TRBJ2-2; 12 nucleotides align to TRBD1. Trimming took 4 bases from V and 6 from J; bases not matched to a gene: 10. Germline values: CDR1 SGHRS, CDR2 YFSETQ. The length of the CDR3 is 17 residues. The CDR3 loop is CASSPPGQGASAGELFF. Here the CDR3 DNA reads TGCGCCAGCAGCCCACCGGGACAGGGGGCCTCCGCCGGGGAGCTGTTTTTT.

A single count supports this clone. This chain joins TRBV18 and TRBJ2-6; D perhaps matches TRBD2 (5 bases). This CDR3 has 15 residues. CDR1 is KGHSH, CDR2 LQKENI, per germline. V shed 6 bases and J shed 3 bases, with 12 bases lying between them. CDR3 sequence (DNA): TGTGCCAGCTCCGTGGGAGTCTTTGGGGCCAACGTCCTGACTTTC. Its translation is CASSVGVFGANVLTF.

V is TRBV9 and J is TRBJ2-5; the match to TRBD2 covers 9 bases. CDR3 size: 17 residues. Germline CDR1 SGDLS, CDR2 YYNGEE. V shed 0 bases and J 5 bases; nucleotides not matched to a gene: 11. CDR3 loop: CASSVGPLAGRGETQYF. DNA for the CDR3: TGTGCCAGCAGCGTAGGCCCACTAGCGGGTAGGGGGGAGACCCAGTACTTC.

DNA for the CDR3: TGTGCCAGCAGCTCTAGACTAGCGGGGGGAAATGAGCAGTTCTTC. Amino acid sequence: CASSSRLAGGNEQFF. The chain carries TRBV7-9 and TRBJ2-1; 13 bases match TRBD2. Trimming removed 4 bases from V and 7 bases from J; junction bases left unmatched: 4. CDR1 is SEHNR, CDR2 FQNEAQ, per germline (reference sequence). The CDR3 loop spans 15 amino acids.

This clone was detected only a few times. The J gene is TRBJ2-1, the V gene TRBV19, with TRBD2 identical over 14 bases. The V and J ends lost 4 bases and 7 bases, in that order; junction bases with no gene match: 3. The germline V gene encodes CDR1 LNHDA and CDR2 SQIVND (reference sequence). The CDR3 has 15 amino acids. The CDR3 here is CASSRLAGGLNEQFF. CDR3 in DNA: TGTGCCAGTAGTAGACTAGCGGGAGGGCTTAATGAGCAGTTCTTC.

This chain joins TRBV7-3 and TRBJ2-3, with 7 bases lining up with TRBD2. The germline CDR1 and CDR2 sequences are SGHTA and FQGTGA. V gave up 2 bases and J gave up 3 bases; unmatched junction bases: 5. The CDR3 is 15 residues long. The CDR3: CASSLLGGDTDTQYF. Here the CDR3 DNA reads TGTGCCAGCAGCTTACTGGGGGGGGATACAGATACGCAGTATTTT.

The V gene is TRBV29-1, the J gene TRBJ2-3; 8 bases map to TRBD2. This CDR3 comprises 10 residues. The germline V gene has CDR1 SQVTM and CDR2 ANQGSEA. Trimming took 7 bases from V and 8 from J; bases not matched to a gene: 2. DNA for the CDR3: TGCAGCGCGGGGGGGGCTACGCAGTATTTT. Its translation is CSAGGATQYF.

This chain joins TRBV6-5 and TRBJ2-3; D may be TRBD2 (6 bases). This CDR3 comprises 12 residues. V lost 5 bases and J 10 bases, leaving 13 bases between the germline ends. The germline CDR1 and CDR2 sequences are MNHEY and SVGAGI. The CDR3: CASSPPEGPQYF. The CDR3 coding sequence is TGTGCCAGCAGTCCGCCGGAGGGTCCGCAGTATTTT.

The chain combines TRBV5-1 with TRBJ2-1, with 9 bases fitting TRBD2. CDR1 is SGHRS and CDR2 is YFSETQ in the germline V gene. There are 15 residues in the CDR3. J was trimmed by 10 bases and V by 1 base; bases with no gene match: 9. For the CDR3, the DNA is TGCGCCAGCAGCTTGTCCCGCGGGGGGGCCGGCGAGCAGTTCTTC. Translating it yields CASSLSRGGAGEQFF.

The chain links TRBV25-1 to TRBJ2-1; 7 nucleotides match TRBD2. J lost 8 bases, V lost 1 base, and 8 bases had no gene match. This CDR3 has 15 amino acids. CDR1 MGHDK and CDR2 SYGVNS come from the germline V gene. DNA of the CDR3: TGTGCCAGCAGTGAATGGGGGGGACGGCGCGATGAGCAGTTCTTC. Residues: CASSEWGGRRDEQFF. The complete variable domain, with remaining parts taken from reference TRBV25-1 and TRBJ2-1, reads EADIYQTPRYLVIGTGKKITLECSQTMGHDKMYWYQQDPGMELHLIHYSYGVNSTEKGDLSSESTVSRIRTEHFPLTLESARPSHTSQYLCASSEWGGRRDEQFFGPGTRLTVL.

This clone has a handful of counts. The gene calls are TRBV27 and TRBJ2-7; the match to TRBD2 covers 11 bases. The CDR3 extends over 14 amino acids. V shed 3 bases and J 4 bases; nucleotides not matched to a gene: 2. Germline CDR1 MNHEY, CDR2 SMNVEV (reference sequence). The CDR3 loop is CASSFGTSGYEQYF. DNA for the CDR3: TGTGCCAGCAGTTTCGGGACTAGCGGATACGAGCAGTACTTC.

This chain links TRBV19 with TRBJ1-2; D unclear. Germline loops: CDR1 LNHDA, CDR2 SQIVND (reference sequence). V gave up 1 base and J gave up 11 bases, with 14 bases separating them. This CDR3 region has 13 residues. CDR3 loop: CASSIAGQAIYTF. CDR3 nucleotide sequence: TGTGCCAGTAGTATAGCCGGCCAGGCAATTTACACCTTC.

This chain connects TRBV7-3 to TRBJ2-1, with TRBD2 matching over 8 bases. The CDR3 contains 12 residues. Germline loops: CDR1 SGHTA, CDR2 FQGTGA. The V gene end was trimmed by 2 bases and the J gene end by 10 bases; junction bases not matched to a gene: 1. In DNA, the CDR3 is TGTGCCAGCAGCTTAGCGGGAGGAGAGCAGTTCTTC. Its translation: CASSLAGGEQFF.

V and J are TRBV21-1 and TRBJ2-3; the D segment call TRBD2 is taken from the table without a DNA check. TRBV21-1 is given as a pseudogene. The CDR3 contains 18 residues. In DNA, the CDR3 is TGTGCCAGCAGCAGTGGTAGCTTGGACGAGGGTAGCACAGATACGCAGTATTTT. Translating gives CASSSGSLDEGSTDTQYF.

The chain joins TRBV27 to TRBJ2-2; D might be TRBD1 (6 bases). The CDR3 covers 15 residues. Germline CDR1 reads MNHEY; CDR2 reads SMNVEV (reference sequence). Trimming removed 2 bases from V and 1 base from J, with 8 bases in between. Here the CDR3 reads CASSLDRRNTGELFF. The DNA of the CDR3 is TGTGCCAGCAGTTTAGACAGGAGGAACACCGGGGAGCTGTTTTTT.

There are a few counts of this clone. The V and J genes are TRBV4-1 and TRBJ2-3; the D gene is possibly TRBD1 (6 bases). The V and J ends lost 0 bases and 5 bases respectively, with 15 bases between them. Germline V gives CDR1 MGHRA, CDR2 YSYEKL. The CDR3 has 16 amino acids. The CDR3 protein is CASSQELGADVDTQYF. CDR3 coding DNA: TGCGCCAGCAGCCAAGAGTTGGGGGCCGATGTAGATACGCAGTATTTT.

In DNA, the CDR3 is TGTGCCAGTAGTATGCGCGGCTATAATTCACCCCTCCACTTT. It specifies CASSMRGYNSPLHF. This chain uses TRBV19 with TRBJ1-6; no reliable D call. Germline CDR1 is LNHDA and CDR2 is SQIVND (reference sequence). This CDR3 comprises 14 residues. V was pared by 3 bases and J by 3 bases, with 6 bases between.

The table lists this clone with a few counts. The chain employs TRBV18 and TRBJ1-1; TRBD1 matches at 9 bases. Germline loops: CDR1 KGHSH, CDR2 LQKENI. V lost 3 bases to trimming and J lost 0 bases; unmatched junction nucleotides: 14. The CDR3 contains 19 residues. DNA of the CDR3: TGTGCCAGCTCACCTACAATTACGGGACAGGGTCACATGAACACTGAAGCTTTCTTT. Translation: CASSPTITGQGHMNTEAFF.

This clone has just a few counts. This chain uses TRBV5-4 with TRBJ1-3; D is uncertain. This CDR3 contains 15 residues. With 0 bases removed from V and 0 bases from J, the gap between germline ends came to 7 bases. CDR1 and CDR2 from the germline V gene are SGHNT and YYREEE (reference sequence). CDR3 DNA sequence: TGTGCCAGCAGCTTGGACAGTTACTCTGGAAACACCATATATTTT. It codes for CASSLDSYSGNTIYF.

This chain uses TRBV27 with TRBJ1-1, with no clear D. This CDR3 has 13 amino acids. Germline CDR1 MNHEY, CDR2 SMNVEV (reference sequence). V lost 5 bases to trimming and J lost 1 base, with 8 bases between them. As DNA, the CDR3 is TGTGCCAGCAGTAATACAGCGAACACTGAAGCTTTCTTT. Amino acid sequence: CASSNTANTEAFF.